This T cell receptor (beta chain) was obtained from a study of T cell changes during pregnancy in multiple sclerosis. Here immunoSEQ multiplex PCR was the method, and the copy in TCRdb shows in-frame clones only, minus some. The sample has roughly 80,000 clones, approximately 90% seen once. The length of the CDR3 is 13 residues. Germline CDR1 and CDR2: WSHSY and SAAADI. Between the trimmed V and J ends, which lost 2 bases and 1 base, there was a span of 6 bases. Specimen: peripheral blood, collected before pregnancy. V gene TRBV10-2 combines with J gene TRBJ2-7; D perhaps matches TRBD1 (5 bases). This receptor was taken from a female donor with multiple sclerosis, enrolled in a pregnancy study. In nucleotides, the CDR3 is TGCGCCAGCAGTGAGAGACAGTCCTACGAGCAGTACTTC. Its translation: CASSERQSYEQYF.